This T cell receptor beta chain was captured in a study of healthy donors' naive CD4 and CD8 T cells. Study information: A new alpha primer set targeted every functional IMGT alpha variant.

The study, taken as a whole, reports: About 13% of CD4/CD8 propensity variance appeared explained by V, J and CDR3 charge.

A linear amplification protocol produced the TCR libraries from approximately 460 ng of total RNA. TCRdb passed the reads through MiXCR, listing each CDR3 protein once. The sample yields about 180,000 distinct CDR3 sequences, under 85% seen once. Unmatched junction bases numbered 2, after V lost 5 bases and J lost 3 bases. CDR1 is MNHNS, CDR2 SASEGT, per germline. The CDR3 extends over 15 amino acids. The sample holds a few counts of this clonotype. Its target is not known. The sample consisted of naive CD4+ and CD8+ T cells sorted from blood, pooled from several donors. The receptor's source is a pool of human donors in good health; the sample pools cells from several healthy donors. The J gene is TRBJ2-3, the V gene TRBV6-1; 13 bases are shared with TRBD2. The CDR3 DNA is TGTGCCAGCAGTCGGACTAGCGGGAGAACAGATACGCAGTATTTT. It codes for CASSRTSGRTDTQYF.